The next 27 T cell receptor beta chains were all read from a single sample in a study of metastatic and nonmetastatic thyroid tumors (dated by TCRdb to 2019 to 2021). The library came from PCR. TCRdb lists the instrument as Illumina HiSeq 4000. Using fastp at Q25 and MiXCR, TCRdb reprocessed the public reads and kept productive beta chains. This sample is represented by approximately 41,000 clones; less than 35% of them were singletons. The ten most abundant clones make up about 10% of the sample. No patient had received any treatment before thyroid surgery. Source material: blood. Source of these receptors: a male donor with papillary thyroid cancer or a benign thyroid nodule (not recorded which). Some clones in this sample may be carry-over from other donors' samples.

This clone was seen repeatedly, ten times or more. A much larger clone lies a single base off, so this may be a read error. Other DNA variants within this sample encode the same CDR3. This chain connects TRBV2 to TRBJ2-4; D is unclear. Per the germline V gene, CDR1 is SNHLY and CDR2 is FYNNEI. This CDR3 is built from 13 residues. V was trimmed by 4 bases and J by 9 bases, leaving 13 bases between them. The CDR3 spells CASSGYSLGIQYF. Here the CDR3 DNA reads TGTGCCAGCAGTGGTTATAGCTTGGGCATTCAGTACTTC.

Comments on this clone: The junction and the germline gene differ at one end; a read error may be behind it. The chain combines TRBV28 with TRBJ2-7, with D perhaps TRBD2 (6 bases). Germline CDR1 MDHEN, CDR2 SYDVKM. CDR3 length equals 15 residues. The CDR3 DNA reads as TGTGCCGGCAGACCGGTGGCCGGGGGTATCTACGAGCAGTACTTC. Translated: CAGRPVAGGIYEQYF.

This clone was seen at least ten times. CDR3 sequence (DNA): TGTGCCAGCAGTTTTTCTAGCGGGGCCACAGATACGCAGTATTTT. Encoded protein: CASSFSSGATDTQYF. This chain connects TRBV12-3 or TRBV12-4 to TRBJ2-3; 9 bases match TRBD2. V lost 3 bases to trimming and J lost 2 bases; unmatched junction nucleotides: 3. CDR3 length equals 15 residues.

This clone is classed as medium-sized. The V and J genes are TRBV6-5 and TRBJ2-6; no firm D call. The length of the CDR3 is 18 residues. V lost 0 bases to trimming and J lost 4 bases, with 16 bases between them. From germline, CDR1 is MNHEY and CDR2 SVGAGI. CDR3 coding DNA: TGTGCCAGCAGTTACTCGAATTGGGAAATTCGAGGGGCCAACGTCCTGACTTTC. It yields the protein CASSYSNWEIRGANVLTF.

The chain couples TRBV28 to TRBJ2-1; D unclear. There are 11 residues in the CDR3. The germline CDR1 and CDR2 sequences are MDHEN and SYDVKM. The V end was cut by 6 bases, the J end by 8 bases, with 8 bases between. In DNA form, the CDR3 reads TGTGCCAGCAGGATCTGGGATGAGCAGTTCTTC. Encoded protein: CASRIWDEQFF.

This clone was counted between two and nine times. The chain is built from TRBV6-2 or TRBV6-3 and TRBJ2-2; a possible D gene is TRBD2 (5 bases). CDR3 length equals 15 residues. V was pared by 0 bases and J by 6 bases, with 11 bases between. Germline lookup yields CDR1 MNHEY and CDR2 SVGEGT. The CDR3 spells CASSYSNIGAGELFF. The CDR3 bases are TGTGCCAGCAGTTACTCGAACATCGGGGCCGGGGAGCTGTTTTTT.

V and J are TRBV5-1 and TRBJ2-3, with D unclear. The CDR3 runs to 14 residues. Germline V gene sequence: CDR1 SGHRS, CDR2 YFSETQ. V lost 4 bases and J lost 5, with 14 bases in between. The DNA of the CDR3 is TGCGCCAGCAGCCCTGATAGCTCGAGAGATACGCAGTATTTT. Translating it yields CASSPDSSRDTQYF.

The table lists this clone with many counts. J is TRBJ2-1 and V is TRBV3-1; tentatively, D is TRBD2 (6 bases). Deletions cut 1 base from V and 6 bases from J, with 10 bases between. Germline V CDR1 and CDR2: LGHDT, YNNKEL (reference sequence). This CDR3 has 14 residues. CDR3 nucleotide sequence: TGTGCCAGCAGCCAAGGGGCGGGGACCAATGAGCAGTTCTTC. This sequence encodes CASSQGAGTNEQFF.

Remarks on this clone: Because the CDR3 is missing its conserved closing phenylalanine or tryptophan, this is likely a read error. The chain recombines TRBV27 with TRBJ2-7; the D gene is possibly TRBD1 (6 bases). V lost 7 bases to trimming and J lost 6 bases, with 19 bases between them. This CDR3 has 14 residues. Germline V gene data show CDR1 as MNHEY and CDR2 as SMNVEV (reference sequence). Here the CDR3 reads CASTKPGTQGEQYS. The CDR3 bases are TGTGCCAGCACTAAACCGGGAACACAGGGCGAGCAGTACTCC.

By share, this clone ranks as medium-sized. The gene calls are TRBV20-1 and TRBJ1-2; D may be TRBD1 (5 bases). CDR3 length: 13 residues. The V gene lost 3 bases and the J gene lost 3 bases, with 11 bases spanning the gap. Per germline, CDR1 DFQATT and CDR2 SNEGSKA (reference sequence). The CDR3 DNA reads TGCAGTGCTAGGGGGGGGGAGGACTATGGCTACACCTTC. Its protein product is CSARGGEDYGYTF.

V and J are TRBV7-6 and TRBJ2-5; 8 bases map to TRBD2. CDR1 and CDR2 from the germline V gene are SGHVS and FNYEAQ. The CDR3 length is 16 residues. V shed 2 bases and J 2 bases; nucleotides not matched to a gene: 7. The CDR3 is CASSLSMSGSQETQYF. The CDR3, as DNA: TGTGCCAGCAGCTTATCTATGAGCGGGAGTCAAGAGACCCAGTACTTC.

The chain recombines TRBV4-1 with TRBJ2-3; 7 bases line up with TRBD2. V dropped 3 bases and J dropped 1; count of bases not matched to a gene: 13. The CDR3 has 18 residues. Germline V gene sequence: CDR1 MGHRA, CDR2 YSYEKL. CDR3 sequence (DNA): TGCGCCAGCAGCCACGGGACGGTCCTCGGGAGGTGCACAGATACGCAGTATTTT. The encoded protein is CASSHGTVLGRCTDTQYF.

A remark on this clone: This sequence may be a read error, since a much larger clone differs from it by one base. The chain recombines TRBV5-6 with TRBJ1-5, with 8 positions matching TRBD1. Germline V gene data show CDR1 as SGHDT and CDR2 as YYEEEE. The CDR3 consists of 16 residues. In DNA form, the CDR3 reads TGTGCCAGCAGCCATAGGACAGGGCCGAGCAATCATCCCCAGCATTTT. Encoded protein: CASSHRTGPSNHPQHF.

This rearrangement joins TRBV4-1 to TRBJ1-5; unclear D gene. This CDR3 has 15 amino acids. The V and J ends lost 4 bases and 0 bases respectively, with 10 bases between them. Germline V gives CDR1 MGHRA, CDR2 YSYEKL. The CDR3 is CASSRAPGSNQPQHF. Here the CDR3 DNA reads TGCGCCAGCAGCCGGGCCCCGGGTAGCAATCAGCCCCAGCATTTT.

This clone showed up just a few times. The rearrangement joins TRBV20-1 to TRBJ1-6, with 8 bases aligning to TRBD1. The CDR3 is 15 amino acids. Germline CDR1 DFQATT, CDR2 SNEGSKA (reference sequence). V shed 7 bases and J 1 base; nucleotides not matched to a gene: 6. In DNA form, the CDR3 reads TGCAGTGACAGGGGGGGGGCTTCCTATAATTCACCCCTCCACTTT. Translated, it gives CSDRGGASYNSPLHF.

Only a few counts were recorded for this clone. The CDR3 DNA reads TGTGCCAGCAGTCGTATCCTAAGCGGGAGGGCCGCCTACGAGCAGTACTTC. This translates into CASSRILSGRAAYEQYF. The chain couples TRBV6-2 or TRBV6-3 to TRBJ2-7, with 10 bases lining up with TRBD2. Germline V CDR1 and CDR2: MNHEY, SVGEGT. This CDR3 contains 17 residues. J lost 2 bases, V lost 5 bases, and 12 bases had no gene match.

With regard to this clone: The junction shows a germline mismatch at one end, possibly a read error. The CDR3 spells CSAQVSNTGDLFF. CDR3 nucleotide sequence: TGCAGTGCTCAGGTGTCGAACACCGGGGATCTGTTTTTT. This chain links TRBV20-1 with TRBJ2-2, with TRBD2 as a possible D gene (5 bases). The CDR3 extends over 13 amino acids. Germline V gene sequence: CDR1 DFQATT, CDR2 SNEGSKA (reference sequence).

Many counts were recorded for this clone. V and J are TRBV6-1 and TRBJ2-5; D unclear. The CDR3 totals 10 residues. Germline V gene sequence: CDR1 MNHNS, CDR2 SASEGT. Trimming removed 6 bases from V and 5 bases from J, with 4 bases in between. CDR3 sequence (DNA): TGTGCCAGCAGCCGTGAGACCCAGTACTTC. This encodes CASSRETQYF.

A word on this clone: The junction departs from the called germline gene at one end, perhaps through a read error. This specimen includes other DNA sequences encoding the same CDR3. The genes are TRBV28 and TRBJ1-2, with 8 bases that match TRBD1. This CDR3 has 14 residues. Germline CDR1 is MDHEN and CDR2 is SYDVKM. The CDR3 DNA sequence: TGCGCCAGCAGTAAAGACAGGGGTATTAGGGGCTACACATTC. Residues: CASSKDRGIRGYTF.

The chain employs TRBV5-1 and TRBJ2-7; TRBD2 matches at 11 bases. With V trimmed by 4 bases and J by 6 bases, 6 bases remained unmatched. The CDR3 covers 14 residues. Germline CDR1 is SGHRS and CDR2 is YFSETQ. CDR3 coding DNA: TGCGCCAGCAGCCCTAGCGGGAGGACCGCCGAGCAGTACTTC. Protein sequence: CASSPSGRTAEQYF.

This clone has at least ten counts. This sequence joins TRBV7-8 and TRBJ1-2; 7 bases map to TRBD1. Trimming cost V 5 bases and J 3 bases; bases outside gene matches: 9. Germline V gene lookup returns CDR1 SGHVS and CDR2 FQNEAQ. The CDR3 totals 15 residues. CDR3 in amino acids: CASSHYRGSDYGYTF. CDR3 nucleotide sequence: TGTGCCAGCAGCCATTACAGGGGCAGCGACTATGGCTACACCTTC.

The chain recombines TRBV20-1 with TRBJ2-7; TRBD1 or TRBD2 may be the D gene (5 bases each). Germline lookup yields CDR1 DFQATT and CDR2 SNEGSKA (reference sequence). V was cut by 7 bases and J by 4 bases, with 20 bases left in between. The CDR3 runs 14 residues. The chain's CDR3 is CSVGKRQKIYEQYF. As DNA, the CDR3 is TGCAGTGTCGGGAAGCGACAGAAGATATACGAGCAGTACTTC.

This clone was counted ten times or more. The chain carries TRBV7-9 and TRBJ2-3, with D perhaps matching TRBD2 (5 bases). V was trimmed by 2 bases and J by 2 bases, leaving 11 bases between them. CDR3 size: 15 residues. In germline, CDR1 is SEHNR, CDR2 FQNEAQ (reference sequence). CDR3 residues: CASSLIGGLTDTQYF. DNA of the CDR3: TGTGCCAGCAGCTTAATTGGAGGCCTCACAGATACGCAGTATTTT.

Of note for this clone: Within the sample, other DNA sequences also encode this same CDR3. V is TRBV20-1 and J is TRBJ1-5, with D tentatively TRBD1 (6 bases). Germline CDR1 and CDR2: DFQATT and SNEGSKA (reference sequence). The CDR3 loop spans 16 amino acids. With 0 bases removed from V and 6 bases from J, the gap between germline ends came to 18 bases. The DNA for the CDR3 is TGCAGTGCTAGAGAGGGGGGCGGGGGCAGAGGTCAGCCCCAGCATTTT. This sequence encodes CSAREGGGGRGQPQHF.

The V call is TRBV5-1, the J call TRBJ2-2; 8 nucleotides agree with TRBD1. CDR1 and CDR2 from the germline V gene are SGHRS and YFSETQ. The CDR3 covers 16 residues. J lost 4 bases, V lost 4 bases, and 9 bases had no gene match. The CDR3 here is CASSRAGTGTTGELFF. CDR3 in DNA: TGCGCCAGCAGCAGGGCCGGGACAGGTACCACCGGGGAGCTGTTTTTT.

This chain joins TRBV18 and TRBJ2-7; 9 bases agree with TRBD1. The CDR3 extends over 17 amino acids. The germline gives CDR1 KGHSH, CDR2 LQKENI. Unmatched junction bases numbered 13, after V lost 3 bases and J lost 4 bases. CDR3 nucleotides: TGTGCCAGCTCACCTCACTGGTTTCGGGACAGGGAATACGAGCAGTACTTC. Translated: CASSPHWFRDREYEQYF.

This clone was found many times. This may stem from a read error, because a much larger clone lies one nucleotide away. The chain employs TRBV28 and TRBJ2-7; no definite D call. The length of the CDR3 is 14 residues. Germline values: CDR1 MDHEN, CDR2 SYDVKM. This CDR3 is CASSLNWSSDEQYF. In nucleotides, the CDR3 is TGTGCCAGCAGCCTAAATTGGAGCTCCGACGAGCAGTACTTC.